The next 30 T cell receptor beta chains were all read from a single sample in a study of identical twins. TCRdb ran MiXCR on the 5' RACE reads and lists one entry per CDR3 protein. Of roughly 190,000 distinct CDR3 sequences listed, roughly 15% are singletons. These data are also associated with another study on T cells expressing NK-cell markers.

Specimen: CD8+ T cells sorted from blood. The receptors derive from a woman under 30 in good health.

The V and J genes are TRBV28 and TRBJ2-6; the D is unclear. There are 14 residues in the CDR3. The V end was cut by 5 bases, the J end by 0 bases, with 5 bases between. Germline CDR1 reads MDHEN; CDR2 reads SYDVKM. The CDR3 reads CASSAFSGANVLTF. In nucleotides, the CDR3 is TGTGCCAGCAGTGCATTCTCTGGGGCCAACGTCCTGACTTTC. Full variable domain (remainder filled in from reference TRBV28 and TRBJ2-6): DVKVTQSSRYLVKRTGEKVFLECVQDMDHENMFWYRQDPGLGLRLIYFSYDVKMKEKGDIPEGYSVSREKKERFSLILESASTNQTSMYLCASSAFSGANVLTFGAGSRLTVL.

This clonotype was seen only a few times. The chain carries TRBV29-1 and TRBJ2-3, with a weak D call TRBD2 (6 bases). Trimming pared 0 bases from V and 2 bases from J, leaving 12 bases between. The germline CDR1 and CDR2 sequences are SQVTM and ANQGSEA. The CDR3 has 15 residues. The CDR3 sequence is CSVEDVAVLTDTQYF. The CDR3 nucleotides read TGCAGCGTTGAAGATGTAGCGGTCCTCACAGATACGCAGTATTTT.

The V and J genes are TRBV7-9 and TRBJ1-6; no clear D gene. The length of the CDR3 is 16 residues. Germline V gene lookup returns CDR1 SEHNR and CDR2 FQNEAQ (reference sequence). V was clipped by 2 bases and J by 0 bases, with 8 bases between them. CDR3: CASSLQGFSYNSPLHF. The CDR3 DNA follows: TGTGCCAGCAGCTTACAAGGTTTCTCCTATAATTCACCCCTCCACTTT.

In the case of this clonotype: The junction differs from germline at one of its ends, possibly a read error. The rearrangement links TRBV5-6 to TRBJ1-2, with D possibly TRBD1 on 5 matching bases. Germline V gene sequence: CDR1 SGHDT, CDR2 YYEEEE. The CDR3 is 13 amino acids. CDR3 sequence (DNA): TGTGCCAGCACCTTGGGGGTTGCCTATGGCTACACCTTC. It specifies CASTLGVAYGYTF.

A few counts support this clonotype. V gene TRBV5-1 combines with J gene TRBJ1-1; D is unresolved. V lost 5 bases and J 6 bases, leaving 14 bases between the germline ends. Germline assignment: CDR1 SGHRS and CDR2 YFSETQ. This CDR3 is built from 13 residues. The CDR3 DNA follows: TGCGCCAGCAGACTTGTCGGAAATCCTGAAGCTTTCTTT. Amino acids: CASRLVGNPEAFF. Variable domain in full (rest from reference TRBV5-1 and TRBJ1-1): KAGVTQTPRYLIKTRGQQVTLSCSPISGHRSVSWYQQTPGQGLQFLFEYFSETQRNKGNFPGRFSGRQFSNSRSEMNVSTLELGDSALYLCASRLVGNPEAFFGQGTRLTVV.

V gene TRBV3-1 combines with J gene TRBJ2-7, with 7 bases fitting TRBD1. Germline CDR1 and CDR2: LGHDT and YNNKEL (reference sequence). After removal of 4 bases from V and 0 bases from J, the junction contained 6 bases not matched to a gene. The CDR3 totals 15 residues. Written as DNA, the CDR3 is TGTGCCAGCAGCCCATGGACAGGCATCTCCTACGAGCAGTACTTC. This gives the protein CASSPWTGISYEQYF.

The chain is built from TRBV4-3 and TRBJ2-7; D remains unclear. CDR1 LGHNA and CDR2 YSLEER come from the germline V gene. V lost 4 bases and J 2 bases, leaving 18 bases between the germline ends. There are 16 residues in the CDR3. The CDR3 bases are TGCGCCAGCAGCCCCATTGGCAAAGGAATCCCCTACGAGCAGTACTTC. Translating gives CASSPIGKGIPYEQYF.

This clonotype was seen a few times. V gene TRBV7-9 combines with J gene TRBJ1-1, with TRBD1 as a possible D gene (5 bases). Between the trimmed V and J ends, which lost 4 bases and 5 bases, there was a span of 17 bases. Germline CDR1 is SEHNR and CDR2 is FQNEAQ (reference sequence). This CDR3 is 15 amino acids long. The CDR3 DNA reads TGTGCCAGCAGCTCCCCCAAAGGGGCGGGGACTGAAGCTTTCTTT. This codes for CASSSPKGAGTEAFF.

J is TRBJ2-7 and V is TRBV29-1; the D gene is possibly TRBD1 (7 bases). V was clipped by 4 bases and J by 2 bases, with 12 bases between them. CDR3 size: 13 residues. The V gene's germline CDR1 is SQVTM and CDR2 ANQGSEA. The CDR3 nucleotides are TGCAGCGTTGCGGGCAGGGGGGCCTACGAGCAGTACTTC. It specifies CSVAGRGAYEQYF.

A note on this clonotype: A much larger clone differs by one base, so this may be a read error. The gene calls are TRBV29-1 and TRBJ2-2; D perhaps matches TRBD2 (5 bases). Germline CDR1 reads SQVTM; CDR2 reads ANQGSEA. V lost 5 bases and J lost 1, with 8 bases in between. This CDR3 region has 13 residues. The CDR3 DNA is TGCAGCGTTCGACGGGGGAACACCGGGGAGCTGTTTTTT. Its protein product is CSVRRGNTGELFF.

The chain combines TRBV12-3 or TRBV12-4 with TRBJ2-7; D not resolved. The V gene lost 3 bases and the J gene lost 6 bases, with 6 bases spanning the gap. CDR3 length: 11 amino acids. The CDR3: CASSFGPEQYF. In DNA form, the CDR3 reads TGTGCCAGCAGTTTTGGCCCCGAGCAGTACTTC.

This clonotype showed up just a few times. V usage is TRBV29-1 and J usage is TRBJ2-7; 9 bases match TRBD1. V dropped 7 bases and J dropped 5; count of bases not matched to a gene: 6. CDR3 size: 12 residues. The germline gives CDR1 SQVTM, CDR2 ANQGSEA. The CDR3: CSAEGQGDEQYF. The CDR3 nucleotides read TGCAGCGCCGAGGGACAGGGTGACGAGCAGTACTTC.

This clonotype was detected many times. This chain uses TRBV4-3 with TRBJ2-7; TRBD1 matches at 11 bases. With V trimmed by 1 base and J by 3 bases, 2 bases remained unmatched. Per germline, CDR1 LGHNA and CDR2 YSLEER. This CDR3 has 15 residues. The CDR3 DNA follows: TGCGCCAGCAGCCAAGGGACAGGGGGCGTCTACGAGCAGTACTTC. Its translation: CASSQGTGGVYEQYF.

In its sample, this clonotype was seen a few times. The chain carries TRBV3-1 and TRBJ2-3; 10 positions match TRBD2. From germline, CDR1 is LGHDT and CDR2 YNNKEL (reference sequence). The CDR3 contains 17 residues. V was clipped by 3 bases and J by 3 bases; unmatched bases: 9. The CDR3 sequence is CASSHRTSGDGTDTQYF. The CDR3 bases are TGTGCCAGCAGCCACCGAACTAGCGGGGACGGTACAGATACGCAGTATTTT.

The chain links TRBV7-6 to TRBJ2-2; 8 positions match TRBD2. The CDR3 consists of 15 residues. V trimming: 5 bases; J trimming: 5 bases; junction bases outside the gene matches: 7. Per germline, CDR1 SGHVS and CDR2 FNYEAQ. Here the CDR3 reads CASSPATGGTGELFF. In DNA, the CDR3 is TGTGCCAGCAGCCCCGCAACGGGGGGGACCGGGGAGCTGTTTTTT.

V is TRBV11-2 and J is TRBJ2-1, with D perhaps given as TRBD1 or TRBD2 (5 bases each). There are 13 residues in the CDR3. Germline values: CDR1 SGHAT, CDR2 FQNNGV. V dropped 4 bases and J dropped 6 bases, with 10 bases sitting between them. The CDR3 coding sequence is TGTGCCAGCAGCTGGGACGTGGTCAATGAGCAGTTCTTC. Translated, it gives CASSWDVVNEQFF.

This chain uses TRBV11-2 with TRBJ2-1, with 15 positions matching TRBD2. CDR1 and CDR2 (germline): SGHAT, FQNNGV. The CDR3 spans 20 residues. J was trimmed by 0 bases and V by 3 bases; bases with no gene match: 9. The CDR3 nucleotides are TGTGCCAGCAGCTTCCTCGGACTAGCGGGAGGGCGGGGCTCCTACAATGAGCAGTTCTTC. Amino acids: CASSFLGLAGGRGSYNEQFF.

The CDR3 sequence is CASSLAEYEQYF. The CDR3 bases are TGTGCCAGCAGCTTAGCAGAATACGAGCAGTACTTC. J is TRBJ2-7 and V is TRBV7-9; D is unresolved. Germline values: CDR1 SEHNR, CDR2 FQNEAQ (reference sequence). The CDR3 contains 12 residues. Trimming removed 0 bases at V and 4 bases at J, with 4 bases between.

The CDR3 DNA is TGTGCCAGCAGCCTGTGGATGGGGAGGTTCAATGAGCAGTTCTTC. Translation: CASSLWMGRFNEQFF. V is TRBV11-2 and J is TRBJ2-1, with a tentative D call TRBD2 (6 bases). Per germline, CDR1 SGHAT and CDR2 FQNNGV. Trimming left V 5 bases short and J 6 bases short, with 17 bases between. The CDR3 extends over 15 amino acids.

The V and J genes are TRBV3-1 and TRBJ2-3; TRBD2 matches at 9 bases. Germline-derived CDR1 and CDR2 are LGHDT and YNNKEL (reference sequence). V shed 11 bases, J shed 4 bases, and the junction held 22 bases outside the gene matches. The CDR3 spans 18 residues. The CDR3 DNA reads TGTGCCTTCAGCTACCCCTCGGGCGGGGGGGCCTCGGCAGATACGCAGTATTTT. Encoded protein: CAFSYPSGGGASADTQYF.

This clonotype was counted only a few times. CDR3 sequence (DNA): TGCGCCAGCAGCACGGGAGCGGGGGGCCCTCAAGAGACCCAGTACTTC. Translating it yields CASSTGAGGPQETQYF. The chain has TRBV5-1 and TRBJ2-5, with 9 bases fitting TRBD2. J lost 2 bases, V lost 4 bases, and 9 bases had no gene match. The CDR3 length is 16 residues. CDR1 and CDR2 from the germline V gene are SGHRS and YFSETQ. Together with reference TRBV5-1 and TRBJ2-5, the CDR3 gives the full variable domain: KAGVTQTPRYLIKTRGQQVTLSCSPISGHRSVSWYQQTPGQGLQFLFEYFSETQRNKGNFPGRFSGRQFSNSRSEMNVSTLELGDSALYLCASSTGAGGPQETQYFGPGTRLLVL.

CDR3 protein: CSVTGQNTEAFF. DNA for the CDR3: TGCAGCGTGACGGGACAGAACACTGAAGCTTTCTTT. This chain joins TRBV29-1 and TRBJ1-1; possible D gene TRBD1, 6 bases. The CDR3 consists of 12 residues. Germline CDR1 is SQVTM and CDR2 is ANQGSEA. Trimming pared 6 bases from V and 1 base from J, leaving 9 bases between. The variable domain in full, with the rest retrieved from reference TRBV29-1 and TRBJ1-1, is SAVISQKPSRDICQRGTSLTIQCQVDSQVTMMFWYRQQPGQSLTLIATANQGSEATYESGFVIDKFPISRPNLTFSTLTVSNMSPEDSSIYLCSVTGQNTEAFFGQGTRLTVV.

This clonotype was observed a handful of times. The chain joins TRBV7-9 to TRBJ2-7; possible D gene TRBD2, 7 bases. The germline V and J ends were trimmed by 5 bases and 7 bases, with 21 bases remaining between them. CDR3 size: 15 residues. Per the germline V gene, CDR1 is SEHNR and CDR2 is FQNEAQ (reference sequence). CDR3 DNA: TGTGCCAGCAGCCTCCTGGGGGCGGGAGAGGCTGAGCAGTACTTC. Protein product: CASSLLGAGEAEQYF.

This clonotype has only a few counts. The chain joins TRBV20-1 to TRBJ1-1; D perhaps matches TRBD1 (5 bases). Deletions cut 0 bases from V and 4 bases from J, with 6 bases between. Germline V gene lookup returns CDR1 DFQATT and CDR2 SNEGSKA (reference sequence). This CDR3 has 12 residues. The CDR3 sequence: CSARDGGTEAFF. The CDR3 DNA reads TGCAGTGCTAGAGATGGGGGCACTGAAGCTTTCTTT.

J is TRBJ2-2 and V is TRBV9; D remains ambiguous. The germline CDR1 and CDR2 sequences are SGDLS and YYNGEE. The CDR3 contains 12 residues. Trimming left V 1 base short and J 7 bases short, with 5 bases between. The CDR3, as DNA: TGTGCCAGCAGCGTAAAGTTCGGGGAGCTGTTTTTT. It encodes CASSVKFGELFF.

On this clonotype: Lacking the conserved final phenylalanine or tryptophan, this CDR3 likely reflects a read error. The chain carries TRBV6-4 and TRBJ2-3; 9 nucleotides match TRBD2. This CDR3 contains 14 residues. CDR1 and CDR2 (germline): MRHNA, SNTAGT. With V trimmed by 3 bases and J by 6 bases, 4 bases remained unmatched. CDR3: CASSEGLASDTQYY. CDR3 in DNA: TGTGCCAGCAGTGAGGGACTAGCATCCGATACGCAGTATTAT.

This clonotype was detected a few times. The rearrangement joins TRBV21-1 to TRBJ2-3; the table names TRBD1, a call not compared with the DNA. TRBV21-1 is listed as a pseudogene. This CDR3 contains 14 residues. The CDR3 region has the DNA TGTGCCAGCAGTGACGGGACAGGTGGAGATACGCAGTATTTT. Residues: CASSDGTGGDTQYF.

V gene TRBV10-3 combines with J gene TRBJ2-7, with D possibly TRBD2 on 7 matching bases. The V gene lost 11 bases and the J gene lost 5 bases, with 16 bases spanning the gap. The CDR3 is made up of 12 amino acids. Germline V CDR1 and CDR2: ENHRY, SYGVKD. Here the CDR3 reads CAAPRGGHEQYF. In DNA, the CDR3 is TGTGCCGCCCCGCGCGGGGGCCACGAGCAGTACTTC.

In its sample, this clonotype was seen a few times. The V and J genes are TRBV25-1 and TRBJ2-7; 7 positions match TRBD2. Germline loops: CDR1 MGHDK, CDR2 SYGVNS. With V trimmed by 5 bases and J by 11 bases, 12 bases remained unmatched. The CDR3 spans 13 residues. The CDR3: CASSPRGEGREYF. The CDR3 DNA is TGTGCCAGCAGTCCGCGAGGTGAGGGGAGGGAGTACTTC.

Only a few counts were recorded for this clonotype. This chain links TRBV11-2 with TRBJ2-3; the D gene is possibly TRBD1 (6 bases). CDR1 is SGHAT, CDR2 FQNNGV, per germline. V dropped 3 bases and J dropped 1 base, with 11 bases sitting between them. CDR3 length equals 15 residues. The CDR3: CASSFRAGGTDTQYF. For the CDR3, the DNA is TGTGCCAGCAGCTTTAGAGCAGGGGGCACAGATACGCAGTATTTT.